Listed here are 13 T cell receptor beta chains from one sample, sequenced in a study of blood T cell repertoires in COVID-19 (dated by TCRdb to about 2020). Library generation was performed with the immunoSEQ multiplex PCR assay. TCRdb's version of the immuneACCESS table is confined to in-frame rearrangements and falls short of the full clone set. An unresolved V gene accounts for under half of the shortfall where checked; the remainder is of unknown origin. A total of more than 300,000 clones appear in this sample, approximately 90% of them only once. About 4% of the sample belongs to the ten largest clones. The specimen was PBMCs or T cells enriched from blood (not recorded which). Source of these receptors: a woman aged 25 to 39 who had been exposed to COVID-19.

The chain joins TRBV19 to TRBJ1-2; TRBD1 agrees at 10 bases. V was clipped by 3 bases and J by 4 bases; unmatched bases: 5. The germline V gene encodes CDR1 LNHDA and CDR2 SQIVND (reference sequence). This CDR3 has 15 amino acids. The CDR3 loop is CASSIGTGALYGYTF. As DNA, the CDR3 is TGTGCCAGTAGTATCGGGACAGGGGCGCTCTATGGCTACACCTTC.

The chain couples TRBV7-9 to TRBJ2-1; the D gene is possibly TRBD2 (6 bases). In germline, CDR1 is SEHNR, CDR2 FQNEAQ (reference sequence). V gave up 8 bases and J gave up 4 bases, with 15 bases separating them. The CDR3 is made up of 14 amino acids. The CDR3 bases are TGTGCCAGCGATCTTAGCGGAAATTACAATGAGCAGTTCTTC. It codes for CASDLSGNYNEQFF.

The chain joins TRBV5-4 to TRBJ1-6; 7 bases fit TRBD1. V was clipped by 5 bases and J by 4 bases; unmatched bases: 6. CDR1 is SGHNT, CDR2 YYREEE, per germline (reference sequence). The CDR3 has 15 amino acids. CDR3 nucleotide sequence: TGTGCCAGCAGTTCCGGGACAGTTTATAATTCACCCCTCCACTTT. It is translated as CASSSGTVYNSPLHF. The complete variable domain, with remaining parts taken from reference TRBV5-4 and TRBJ1-6, reads ETGVTQSPTHLIKTRGQQVTLRCSSQSGHNTVSWYQQALGQGPQFIFQYYREEENGRGNFPPRFSGLQFPNYSSELNVNALELDDSALYLCASSSGTVYNSPLHFGNGTRLTVT.

The rearrangement links TRBV18 to TRBJ2-7; a weak D match, TRBD2 (5 bases). The CDR3 extends over 13 amino acids. CDR1 is KGHSH and CDR2 is LQKENI in the germline V gene. V dropped 3 bases and J dropped 6 bases, with 12 bases sitting between them. CDR3 in amino acids: CASSPEGMGEQYF. The CDR3 region has the DNA TGTGCCAGCTCACCCGAGGGCATGGGCGAGCAGTACTTC.

This clone was seen a single time. V is TRBV10-3 and J is TRBJ1-3; D not resolved. Germline V gives CDR1 ENHRY, CDR2 SYGVKD. Trimming took 0 bases from V and 0 from J, leaving 15 bases between them. The CDR3 contains 18 residues. The CDR3, as DNA: TGTGCCATCAGTGAGTCAGGGAGTAACGGACTCTCTGGAAACACCATATATTTT. Encoded protein: CAISESGSNGLSGNTIYF.

This clone turned up a few times. The rearrangement links TRBV5-6 to TRBJ1-2, with 8 positions matching TRBD1. Germline V lookup: CDR1 SGHDT, CDR2 YYEEEE. The CDR3 loop spans 16 amino acids. V was pared by 1 base and J by 6 bases, with 11 bases of the junction left unmatched. In DNA form, the CDR3 reads TGTGCCAGCAGCTTGAGAGGCCGGACAGGGCTGCATGGCTACACCTTC. Amino acid sequence: CASSLRGRTGLHGYTF.

J is TRBJ1-2 and V is TRBV6-5, with TRBD1 matching 8 bases. The ends lost 7 bases at V and 12 bases at J; junction bases unmatched: 16. Looked up from germline, CDR1 is MNHEY and CDR2 is SVGAGI. The CDR3 is 14 residues long. The DNA for the CDR3 is TGTGCCAGCACCCCTTCGACAGGGGTGGGGTCGGACACCTTC. Amino acid sequence: CASTPSTGVGSDTF.

CDR3 sequence (DNA): TGTGCCAGTACCAGGGGGTGGGACAGGGATAATCAGCCCCAGCATTTT. It encodes CASTRGWDRDNQPQHF. The V call is TRBV19, the J call TRBJ1-5, with 9 positions matching TRBD1. V was clipped by 7 bases and J by 4 bases; unmatched bases: 11. Germline V lookup: CDR1 LNHDA, CDR2 SQIVND (reference sequence). This CDR3 region has 16 residues.

The V call is TRBV7-9, the J call TRBJ1-1; 7 nucleotides agree with TRBD1. Germline assignment: CDR1 SEHNR and CDR2 FQNEAQ (reference sequence). The CDR3 is made up of 14 amino acids. The J segment lost 4 bases and the V segment lost 5 bases, leaving 7 bases of the junction unmatched. CDR3 DNA: TGTGCCAGCAGCCCCCAGGGGGGTTTCACTGAAGCTTTCTTT. Protein: CASSPQGGFTEAFF.

The chain uses TRBV2 and TRBJ1-5, with unresolved D. Germline CDR1 SNHLY, CDR2 FYNNEI. V lost 0 bases and J 5 bases, leaving 11 bases between the germline ends. The CDR3 has 15 amino acids. The CDR3 DNA reads TGTGCCAGCAGTGAAGCTCCAGCGGACTATCAGCCCCAGCATTTT. Its protein product is CASSEAPADYQPQHF.

In DNA, the CDR3 is TGTGCCAGCAAACCGGGACAATGGTCCTACGAGCAGTACTTC. Amino acids: CASKPGQWSYEQYF. This chain connects TRBV27 to TRBJ2-7, with D possibly being TRBD1 (6 bases). Germline V gene sequence: CDR1 MNHEY, CDR2 SMNVEV (reference sequence). The CDR3 totals 14 residues. Between the trimmed V and J ends, which lost 7 bases and 1 base, there was a span of 14 bases.

This clone was seen more than once but under ten times. The chain is built from TRBV29-1 and TRBJ2-3; D may be TRBD2 (5 bases). Germline V lookup: CDR1 SQVTM, CDR2 ANQGSEA. Trimming left V 3 bases short and J 2 bases short, with 9 bases between. The CDR3 consists of 13 residues. In nucleotides, the CDR3 is TGCAGCGTTGACCTAGCCCCCACAGATACGCAGTATTTT. Encoded protein: CSVDLAPTDTQYF.

The chain links TRBV11-2 to TRBJ1-2; D may be TRBD1 (6 bases). The CDR3 extends over 14 amino acids. Per germline, CDR1 SGHAT and CDR2 FQNNGV. Trimming cost V 7 bases and J 6 bases, with 18 bases left between them. The CDR3 region is CASTSSHRENGYTF. The CDR3 bases are TGTGCCAGCACCTCCTCTCACAGGGAGAATGGCTACACCTTC.